This T cell receptor (beta chain) emerged from a study of metastatic and nonmetastatic thyroid tumors. Study-wide background: Repertoires from malignant and benign thyroid patients were compared across blood and tumor or nodule tissue.

TCRdb recomputed clones from the PCR reads via MiXCR. The table shows about 20,000 clones, with 23% occurring only once. Patients had received no treatment of any kind before thyroid surgery. Germline CDR1 and CDR2: SGHNT and YYREEE (reference sequence). This CDR3 spans 13 amino acids. V was shortened by 1 base and J by 7 bases, with 11 bases between the two germline ends. Sequencing input: blood. V is TRBV5-4 and J is TRBJ1-1, with D tentatively TRBD1 (6 bases). The sequence was obtained from a male donor with papillary thyroid cancer or a benign thyroid nodule (not recorded which). Some clones in this sample may be carry-over from other donors' samples. The CDR3 nucleotides read TGTGCCAGCAGCTTGTGGGGGGCAAGTGAAGCTTTCTTT. Protein: CASSLWGASEAFF.